This T cell receptor (beta chain) was sequenced in a study of cytomegalovirus exposure and HLA in healthy donors. Findings of the study overall: Productive status was seen about 87% or about 30% of the time for most TCR beta V segments in an earlier analysis. Later work found that TCR association rates differed between HLA loci; DRB1 had the most and HLA-C the fewest.

PCR involved 60 Vbeta and 13 Jbeta primers. Using immunoSEQ multiplex PCR, the repertoire was profiled, and TCRdb retains in-frame clones only, with some absent. This sample has roughly 150,000 clones; over 50% occur once, and the top ten carry approximately 1.6%. The CDR3 sequence is 15 residues long. CDR1 and CDR2 from the germline V gene are SEHNR and FQNEAQ (reference sequence). V lost 4 bases, J lost 5 bases, and 6 bases stayed unmatched. As regards this clone: Its antigen is unknown.

The chain combines TRBV7-9 with TRBJ2-3, with 10 bases lining up with TRBD1. This TCR was sampled from a human donor in good health. The specimen was PBMCs. CDR3 sequence (DNA): TGTGCCAGCAGCTCGGGACAGGGGACGGTAGATACGCAGTATTTT. It specifies CASSSGQGTVDTQYF.